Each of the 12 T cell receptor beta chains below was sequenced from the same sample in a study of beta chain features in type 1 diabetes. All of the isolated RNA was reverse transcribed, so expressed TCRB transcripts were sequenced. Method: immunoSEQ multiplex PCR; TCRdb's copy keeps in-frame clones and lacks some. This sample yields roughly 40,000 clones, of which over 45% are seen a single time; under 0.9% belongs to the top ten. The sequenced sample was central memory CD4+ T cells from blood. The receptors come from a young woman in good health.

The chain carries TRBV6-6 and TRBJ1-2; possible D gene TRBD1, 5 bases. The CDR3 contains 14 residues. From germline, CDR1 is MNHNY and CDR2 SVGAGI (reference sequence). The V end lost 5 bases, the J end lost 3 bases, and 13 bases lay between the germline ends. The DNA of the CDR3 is TGTGCCAGCAGTCGGGACTTTTCCGACTATGGCTACACCTTC. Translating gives CASSRDFSDYGYTF.

CDR3 DNA: TGTGCCAGCAGCTTAGAGGTGGGGAGCTCCTACAATGAGCAGTTCTTC. Its protein product is CASSLEVGSSYNEQFF. The chain employs TRBV5-4 and TRBJ2-1; tentative D call: TRBD2 (5 bases). The germline gives CDR1 SGHNT, CDR2 YYREEE (reference sequence). This CDR3 contains 16 residues. Trimming cost V 2 bases and J 0 bases, with 12 bases left between them.

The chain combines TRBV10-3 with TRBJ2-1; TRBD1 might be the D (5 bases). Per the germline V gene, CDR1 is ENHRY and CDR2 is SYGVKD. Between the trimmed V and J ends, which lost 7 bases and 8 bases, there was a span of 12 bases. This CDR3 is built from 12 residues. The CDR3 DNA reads TGTGCCATCAAGGGCGAAGGGGATGAGCAGTTCTTC. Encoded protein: CAIKGEGDEQFF.

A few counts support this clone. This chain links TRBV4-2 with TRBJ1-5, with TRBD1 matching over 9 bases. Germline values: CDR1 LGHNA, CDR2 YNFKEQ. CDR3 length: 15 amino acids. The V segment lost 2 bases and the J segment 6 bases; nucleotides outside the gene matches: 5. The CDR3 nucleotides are TGTGCCAGCAGCCAAACGACAGGGGGGAGTCAGCCCCAGCATTTT. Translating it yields CASSQTTGGSQPQHF.

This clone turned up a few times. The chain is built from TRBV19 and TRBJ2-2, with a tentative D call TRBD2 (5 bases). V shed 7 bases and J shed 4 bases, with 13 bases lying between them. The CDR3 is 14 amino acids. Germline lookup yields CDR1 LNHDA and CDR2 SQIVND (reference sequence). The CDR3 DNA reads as TGTGCCAGTAATTCGGGTCGGGGCACCGGGGAGCTGTTTTTT. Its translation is CASNSGRGTGELFF.

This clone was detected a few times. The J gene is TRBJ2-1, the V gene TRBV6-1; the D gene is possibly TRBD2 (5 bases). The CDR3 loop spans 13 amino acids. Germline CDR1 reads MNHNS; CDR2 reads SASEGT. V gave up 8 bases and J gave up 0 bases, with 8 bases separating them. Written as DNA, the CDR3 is TGTGCCAGCGAGGGATACTCCTACAATGAGCAGTTCTTC. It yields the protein CASEGYSYNEQFF.

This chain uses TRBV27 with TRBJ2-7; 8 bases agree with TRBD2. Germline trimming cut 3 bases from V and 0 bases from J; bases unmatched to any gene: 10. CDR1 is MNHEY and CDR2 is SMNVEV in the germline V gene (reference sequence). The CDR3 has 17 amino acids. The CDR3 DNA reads TGTGCCAGCAGTTTTGACGCGGGGGGATCTAACTCCTACGAGCAGTACTTC. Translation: CASSFDAGGSNSYEQYF.

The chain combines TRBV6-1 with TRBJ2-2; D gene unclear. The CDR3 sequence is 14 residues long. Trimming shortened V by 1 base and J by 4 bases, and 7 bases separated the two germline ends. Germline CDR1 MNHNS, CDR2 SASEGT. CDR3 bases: TGTGCCAGCAGTGAAGTACGGGTCACCGGGGAGCTGTTTTTT. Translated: CASSEVRVTGELFF.

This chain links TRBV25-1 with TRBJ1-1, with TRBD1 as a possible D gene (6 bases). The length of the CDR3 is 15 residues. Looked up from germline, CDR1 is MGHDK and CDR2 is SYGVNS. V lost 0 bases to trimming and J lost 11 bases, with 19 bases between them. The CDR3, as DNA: TGTGCCAGCAGTGAATATATGGGACACCCTCCTCACGCTTTCTTT. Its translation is CASSEYMGHPPHAFF.

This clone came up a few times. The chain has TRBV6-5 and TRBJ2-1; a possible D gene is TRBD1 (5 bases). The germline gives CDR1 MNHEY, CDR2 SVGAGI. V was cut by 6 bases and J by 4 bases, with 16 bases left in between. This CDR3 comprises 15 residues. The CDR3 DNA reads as TGTGCCAGCAGCCCCCCAGGGAAAATTTACAATGAGCAGTTCTTC. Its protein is CASSPPGKIYNEQFF.

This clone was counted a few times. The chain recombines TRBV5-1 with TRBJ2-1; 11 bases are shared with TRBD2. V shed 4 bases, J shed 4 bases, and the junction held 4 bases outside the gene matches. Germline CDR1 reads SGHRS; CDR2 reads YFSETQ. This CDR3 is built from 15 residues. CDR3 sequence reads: CASSPGTSGYNEQFF. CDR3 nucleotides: TGCGCCAGCAGCCCCGGGACTAGCGGATACAATGAGCAGTTCTTC.

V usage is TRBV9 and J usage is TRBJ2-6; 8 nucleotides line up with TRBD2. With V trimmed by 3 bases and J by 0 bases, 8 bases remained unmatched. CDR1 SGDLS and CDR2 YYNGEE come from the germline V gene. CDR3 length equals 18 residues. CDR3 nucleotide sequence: TGTGCCAGCAGCGACGCCGGGACTAGGTCCTCTGGGGCCAACGTCCTGACTTTC. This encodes CASSDAGTRSSGANVLTF.